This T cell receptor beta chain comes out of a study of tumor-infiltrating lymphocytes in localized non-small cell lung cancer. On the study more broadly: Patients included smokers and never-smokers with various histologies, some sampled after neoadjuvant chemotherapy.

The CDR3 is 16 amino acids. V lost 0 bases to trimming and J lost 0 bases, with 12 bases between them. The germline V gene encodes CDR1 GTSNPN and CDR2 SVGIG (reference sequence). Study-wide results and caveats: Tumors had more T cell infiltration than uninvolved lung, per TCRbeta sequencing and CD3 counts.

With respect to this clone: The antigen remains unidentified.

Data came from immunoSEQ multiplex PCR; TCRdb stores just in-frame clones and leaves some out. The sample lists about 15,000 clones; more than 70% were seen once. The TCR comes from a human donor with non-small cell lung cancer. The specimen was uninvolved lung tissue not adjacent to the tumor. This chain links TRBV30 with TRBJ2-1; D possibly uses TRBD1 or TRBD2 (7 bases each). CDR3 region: CAWSVAGGASYNEQFF. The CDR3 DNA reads TGTGCCTGGAGTGTGGCAGGGGGGGCCTCCTACAATGAGCAGTTCTTC.